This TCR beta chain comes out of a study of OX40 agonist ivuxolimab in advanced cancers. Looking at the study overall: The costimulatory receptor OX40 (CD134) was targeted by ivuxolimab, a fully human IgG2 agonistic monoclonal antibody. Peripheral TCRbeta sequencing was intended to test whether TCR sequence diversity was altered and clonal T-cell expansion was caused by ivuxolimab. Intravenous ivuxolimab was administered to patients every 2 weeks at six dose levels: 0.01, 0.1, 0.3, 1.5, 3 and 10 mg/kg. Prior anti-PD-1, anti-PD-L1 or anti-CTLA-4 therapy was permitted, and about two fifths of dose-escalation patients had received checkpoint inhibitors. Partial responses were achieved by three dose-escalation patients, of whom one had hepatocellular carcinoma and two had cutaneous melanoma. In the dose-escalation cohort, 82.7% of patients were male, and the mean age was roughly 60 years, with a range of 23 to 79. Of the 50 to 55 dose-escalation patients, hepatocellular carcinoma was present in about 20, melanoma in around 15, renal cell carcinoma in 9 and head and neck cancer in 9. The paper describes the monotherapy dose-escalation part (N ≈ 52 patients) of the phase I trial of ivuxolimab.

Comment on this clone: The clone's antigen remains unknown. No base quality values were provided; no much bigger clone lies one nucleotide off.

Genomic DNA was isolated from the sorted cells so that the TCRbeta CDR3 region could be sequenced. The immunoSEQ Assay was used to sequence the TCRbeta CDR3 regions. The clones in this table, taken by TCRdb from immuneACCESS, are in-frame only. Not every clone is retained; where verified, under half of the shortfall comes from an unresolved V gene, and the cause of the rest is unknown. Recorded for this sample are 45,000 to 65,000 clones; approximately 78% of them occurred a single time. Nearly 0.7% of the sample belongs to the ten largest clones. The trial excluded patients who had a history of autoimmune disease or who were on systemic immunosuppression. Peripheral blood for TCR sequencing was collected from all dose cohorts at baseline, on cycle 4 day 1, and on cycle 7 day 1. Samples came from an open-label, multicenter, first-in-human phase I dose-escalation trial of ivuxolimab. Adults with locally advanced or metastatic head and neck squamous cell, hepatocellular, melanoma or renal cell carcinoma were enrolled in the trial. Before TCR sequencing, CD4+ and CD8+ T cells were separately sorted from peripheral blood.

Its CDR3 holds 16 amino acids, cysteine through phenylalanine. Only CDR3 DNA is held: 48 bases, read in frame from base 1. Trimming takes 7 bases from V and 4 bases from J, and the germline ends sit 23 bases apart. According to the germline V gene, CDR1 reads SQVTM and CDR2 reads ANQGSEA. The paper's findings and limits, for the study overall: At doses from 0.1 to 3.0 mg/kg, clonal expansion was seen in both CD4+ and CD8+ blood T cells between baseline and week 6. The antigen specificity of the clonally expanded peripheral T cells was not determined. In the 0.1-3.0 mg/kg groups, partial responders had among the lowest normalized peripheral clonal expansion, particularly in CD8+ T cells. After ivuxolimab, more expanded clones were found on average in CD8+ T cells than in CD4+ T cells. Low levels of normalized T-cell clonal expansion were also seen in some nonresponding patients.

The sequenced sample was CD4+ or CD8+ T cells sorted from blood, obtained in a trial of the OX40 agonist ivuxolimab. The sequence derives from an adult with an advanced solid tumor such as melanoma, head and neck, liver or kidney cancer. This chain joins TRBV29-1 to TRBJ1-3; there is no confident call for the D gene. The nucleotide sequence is TGCAGCGCCCACGGTGGGTTAGGACCCTCAGGAAACACCATATATTTT. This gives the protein CSAHGGLGPSGNTIYF.